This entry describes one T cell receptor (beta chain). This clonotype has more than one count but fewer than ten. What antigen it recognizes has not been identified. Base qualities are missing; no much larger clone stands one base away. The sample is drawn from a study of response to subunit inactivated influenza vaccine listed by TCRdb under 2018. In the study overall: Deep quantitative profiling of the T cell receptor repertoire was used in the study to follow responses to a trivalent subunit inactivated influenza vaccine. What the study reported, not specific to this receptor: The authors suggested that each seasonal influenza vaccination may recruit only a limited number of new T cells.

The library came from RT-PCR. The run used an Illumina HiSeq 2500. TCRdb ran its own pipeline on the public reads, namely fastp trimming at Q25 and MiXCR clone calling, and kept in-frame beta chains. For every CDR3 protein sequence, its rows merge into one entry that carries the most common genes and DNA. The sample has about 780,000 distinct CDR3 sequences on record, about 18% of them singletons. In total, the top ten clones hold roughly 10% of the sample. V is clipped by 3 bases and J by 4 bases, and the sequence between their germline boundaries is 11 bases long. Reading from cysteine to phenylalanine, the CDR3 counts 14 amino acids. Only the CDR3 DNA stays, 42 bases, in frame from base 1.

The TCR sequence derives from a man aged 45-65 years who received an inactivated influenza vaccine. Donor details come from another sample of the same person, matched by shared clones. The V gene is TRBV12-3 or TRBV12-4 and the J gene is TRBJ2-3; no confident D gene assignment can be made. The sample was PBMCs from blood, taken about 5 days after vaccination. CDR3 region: CASSFGPRADTQYF. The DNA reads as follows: TGTGCCAGCAGTTTTGGCCCCCGCGCAGATACGCAGTATTTT.